Described below is a single TCR beta chain sequence and its context. This sample is drawn from a study of blood T cells in healthy people across ages. Combining a sample-barcoded 5' primer with a J-beta primer mix, a second PCR ran for 7 to 11 cycles. TCRdb reprocessed the 5' RACE reads via MiXCR and lists one record per CDR3 protein. This sample has around 1,000,000 distinct CDR3 sequences; less than 25% occur once, and the top ten carry less than 0.85%. CDR1 is MDHEN, CDR2 SYDVKM, per germline. The V end was cut by 6 bases, the J end by 2 bases, with 18 bases between. The CDR3 contains 16 residues. A further study also used this sample, focusing on T cells of mothers and their children.

This clonotype was obtained from a girl aged 2-9 years in good health. The sequencing input was blood. The J gene is TRBJ2-3, the V gene TRBV28; maybe TRBD2 (6 bases). In DNA form, the CDR3 reads TGTGCCAGCAGCCCTGCTTTTAGGGAGGACACAGATACGCAGTATTTT. This codes for CASSPAFREDTDTQYF.